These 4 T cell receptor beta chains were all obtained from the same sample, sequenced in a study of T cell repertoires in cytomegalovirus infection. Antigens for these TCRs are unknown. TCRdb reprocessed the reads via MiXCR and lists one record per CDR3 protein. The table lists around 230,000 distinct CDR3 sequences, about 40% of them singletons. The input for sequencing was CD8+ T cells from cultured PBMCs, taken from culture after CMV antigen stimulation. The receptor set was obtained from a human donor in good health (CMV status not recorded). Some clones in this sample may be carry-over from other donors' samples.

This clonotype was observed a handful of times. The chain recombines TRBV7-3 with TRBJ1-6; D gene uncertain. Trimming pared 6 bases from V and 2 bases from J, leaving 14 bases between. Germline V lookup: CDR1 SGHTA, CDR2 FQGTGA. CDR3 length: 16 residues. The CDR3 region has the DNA TGTGCCAGCAGGCCGGACCTACTCCCCTATAATTCACCCCTCCACTTT. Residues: CASRPDLLPYNSPLHF.

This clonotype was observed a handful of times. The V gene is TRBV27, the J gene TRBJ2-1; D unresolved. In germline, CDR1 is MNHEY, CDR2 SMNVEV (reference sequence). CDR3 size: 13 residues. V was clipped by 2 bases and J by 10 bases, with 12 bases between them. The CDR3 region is CASSLRAAREQFF. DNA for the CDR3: TGTGCCAGCAGTTTACGGGCGGCCCGAGAGCAGTTCTTC.

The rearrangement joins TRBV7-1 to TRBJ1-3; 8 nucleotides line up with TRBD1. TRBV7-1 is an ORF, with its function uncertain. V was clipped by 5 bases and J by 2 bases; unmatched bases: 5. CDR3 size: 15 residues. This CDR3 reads CASSGQGATGNTIYF. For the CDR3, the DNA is TGTGCCAGCAGCGGCCAGGGGGCGACTGGAAACACCATATATTTT.

The DNA of the CDR3 is TGTGCCAGCAGAACCCCGGGACAAAGACACGAGCAGTACTTC. Its protein is CASRTPGQRHEQYF. The J gene is TRBJ2-7, the V gene TRBV6-6, with D possibly matching TRBD1 (6 bases). CDR1 MNHNY and CDR2 SVGAGI come from the germline V gene (reference sequence). V lost 6 bases and J lost 5, with 17 bases in between. The CDR3 runs to 14 residues.